Below, one TCR beta chain is given with its context. The method was immunoSEQ multiplex PCR; TCRdb's version includes in-frame clones alone and lacks a portion of them. The sample yields about 100,000 clones, approximately 95% seen once. This sample is part of a study of technical replicates of blood from a handful of donors. This CDR3 region has 15 residues. Germline V CDR1 and CDR2: MNHEY, SVGAGI. V lost 0 bases, J lost 1 base, and 2 bases stayed unmatched. The TCR was taken from a human donor in good health. The chain recombines TRBV6-5 with TRBJ2-5, with 7 bases fitting TRBD1. Sequencing used T cells isolated from PBMCs. The CDR3 reads CASSYSYRGQETQYF. The CDR3 DNA reads as TGTGCCAGCAGTTACTCGTACAGGGGCCAAGAGACCCAGTACTTC.